Following are 20 T cell receptor beta chains from one sample sequenced in a study of control samples from healthy donors and cancer patients (dated by TCRdb to about 2020). Receptor amplification or capture employed the immunoSEQ multiplex PCR assay. Held by TCRdb, this immuneACCESS table contains in-frame sequences only and omits some clones. Under half of the omission traces to an unresolved V gene where checked; the cause of the rest is unknown. This sample lists 80,000 to 100,000 clones; 85% to 90% were detected once. The ten largest account for 13% to 15% of the sample. The sequencing input was blood. The receptors come from a man aged 25-45 years in good health.

This clone was seen just once. The CDR3, as DNA: TGTGCCAGTAGTGTCGGGGGTCCCTACGAGCAGTACTTC. Its translation: CASSVGGPYEQYF. The chain recombines TRBV19 with TRBJ2-7, with D maybe TRBD2 (6 bases). The CDR3 is 13 residues long. Germline V gene lookup returns CDR1 LNHDA and CDR2 SQIVND (reference sequence). V was trimmed by 5 bases and J by 2 bases, leaving 10 bases between them. Based on the CDR3 plus reference TRBV19 and TRBJ2-7, the full variable domain is DGGITQSPKYLFRKEGQNVTLSCEQNLNHDAMYWYRQDPGQGLRLIYYSQIVNDFQKGDIAEGYSVSREKKESFPLTVTSAQKNPTAFYLCASSVGGPYEQYFGPGTRLTVT.

This sequence joins TRBV12-3 or TRBV12-4 and TRBJ2-2; weak D call: TRBD2 (5 bases). The CDR3 runs to 13 residues. Trimming removed 1 base at V and 13 bases at J, with 13 bases between. The CDR3 sequence is CASSLEGLRGLFF. CDR3 nucleotide sequence: TGTGCCAGCAGTTTAGAGGGCTTACGGGGGCTGTTTTTT.

The chain joins TRBV7-8 to TRBJ1-1, with D tentatively TRBD1 (6 bases). CDR3 size: 15 residues. Trimming took 3 bases from V and 6 from J, leaving 17 bases between them. Germline V gives CDR1 SGHVS, CDR2 FQNEAQ. The CDR3 reads CASSLQTGQWAEAFF. The DNA of the CDR3 is TGTGCCAGCAGCTTGCAAACAGGGCAGTGGGCTGAAGCTTTCTTT.

The DNA of the CDR3 is TGTGCCAGCAGTGAAAGGGTTGGAGAGTCCTATGGCTACACCTTC. It yields the protein CASSERVGESYGYTF. This chain uses TRBV2 with TRBJ1-2; D not resolved. Germline CDR1 and CDR2: SNHLY and FYNNEI. This CDR3 comprises 15 residues. Deletions cut 2 bases from V and 4 bases from J, with 14 bases between.

The rearrangement joins TRBV5-1 to TRBJ2-2; 8 bases align to TRBD2. Germline trimming cut 5 bases from V and 2 bases from J; bases unmatched to any gene: 8. This CDR3 has 16 amino acids. Germline values: CDR1 SGHRS, CDR2 YFSETQ. CDR3 protein: CASRGMSGRNTGELFF. As DNA, the CDR3 is TGCGCCAGCAGGGGGATGAGCGGGAGAAACACCGGGGAGCTGTTTTTT. The full variable domain, completed using reference TRBV5-1 and TRBJ2-2, is KAGVTQTPRYLIKTRGQQVTLSCSPISGHRSVSWYQQTPGQGLQFLFEYFSETQRNKGNFPGRFSGRQFSNSRSEMNVSTLELGDSALYLCASRGMSGRNTGELFFGEGSRLTVL.

The chain uses TRBV15 and TRBJ2-1, with D possibly matching TRBD2 (6 bases). Germline CDR1 and CDR2: LNHNV and YYDKDF (reference sequence). The CDR3 spans 16 residues. V lost 0 bases, J lost 7 bases, and 16 bases lay in between. CDR3 in DNA: TGTGCCACCAGCAGAGAGGCGGGGTCAGGTACGAATGAGCAGTTCTTC. Translating it yields CATSREAGSGTNEQFF.

The CDR3: CASSRTYGQFF. The CDR3 DNA reads TGTGCCAGCAGCAGAACATATGGGCAGTTCTTC. V gene TRBV21-1 combines with J gene TRBJ2-1; TRBD1 was called by the table and not checked on the DNA. TRBV21-1 has pseudogene status. This CDR3 has 11 amino acids.

The chain combines TRBV27 with TRBJ2-5; D not resolved. CDR1 and CDR2 from the germline V gene are MNHEY and SMNVEV (reference sequence). Trimming took 2 bases from V and 7 from J, leaving 11 bases between them. The CDR3 totals 13 residues. In DNA form, the CDR3 reads TGTGCCAGCAGTTTAGAGTTGGCCACGACCCAGTACTTC. Protein sequence: CASSLELATTQYF.

The chain couples TRBV24-1 to TRBJ2-2; D might be TRBD1 (6 bases). CDR1 is KGHDR, CDR2 SFDVKD, per germline. V was clipped by 6 bases and J by 5 bases, with 9 bases between them. There are 13 residues in the CDR3. The CDR3 region has the DNA TGTGCCACCAGTACCACAGGGACCGGGGAGCTGTTTTTT. It is translated as CATSTTGTGELFF.

The chain employs TRBV27 and TRBJ2-5, with D uncertain. This CDR3 has 15 residues. Germline V gene data show CDR1 as MNHEY and CDR2 as SMNVEV (reference sequence). Trimming took 0 bases from V and 1 from J, leaving 9 bases between them. Here the CDR3 DNA reads TGTGCCAGCAGTTTATCTAGGCAGTCCCAAGAGACCCAGTACTTC. Its translation: CASSLSRQSQETQYF.

Only one count was recorded for this clone. V is TRBV14 and J is TRBJ2-1; D is unresolved. Trimming cost V 7 bases and J 2 bases, with 12 bases left between them. The germline gives CDR1 SGHDN, CDR2 FVKESK. The CDR3 is made up of 14 amino acids. The CDR3 here is CASNDIGAYNEQFF. The CDR3 coding sequence is TGTGCCAGCAATGATATTGGGGCCTACAATGAGCAGTTCTTC.

The chain has TRBV2 and TRBJ1-2; unclear D gene. This CDR3 spans 13 amino acids. The germline V and J ends were trimmed by 3 bases and 0 bases, with 5 bases remaining between them. The germline CDR1 and CDR2 sequences are SNHLY and FYNNEI. The CDR3 DNA follows: TGTGCCAGCAGTGACAGAACTAACTATGGCTACACCTTC. The encoded protein is CASSDRTNYGYTF.

V usage is TRBV7-6 and J usage is TRBJ1-5; D uncertain. CDR1 and CDR2 (germline): SGHVS, FNYEAQ. The V and J ends lost 5 bases and 0 bases respectively, with 8 bases between them. This CDR3 is built from 14 residues. The DNA for the CDR3 is TGTGCCAGCAGCGAGCGACTTAGCAATCAGCCCCAGCATTTT. As protein: CASSERLSNQPQHF. The whole variable domain, remainder taken from reference TRBV7-6 and TRBJ1-5, is GAGVSQSPRYKVTKRGQDVALRCDPISGHVSLYWYRQALGQGPEFLTYFNYEAQQDKSGLPNDRFSAERPEGSISTLTIQRTEQRDSAMYRCASSERLSNQPQHFGDGTRLSIL.

The CDR3 DNA is TGTGCCAGCAGGGTAATACAGGGGTCAGATACGCAGTATTTT. It yields the protein CASRVIQGSDTQYF. The chain uses TRBV28 and TRBJ2-3; 7 bases are shared with TRBD1. J was trimmed by 4 bases and V by 6 bases; bases with no gene match: 7. The length of the CDR3 is 14 residues. Germline-derived CDR1 and CDR2 are MDHEN and SYDVKM. Supplemented by reference TRBV28 and TRBJ2-3, the full variable domain reads DVKVTQSSRYLVKRTGEKVFLECVQDMDHENMFWYRQDPGLGLRLIYFSYDVKMKEKGDIPEGYSVSREKKERFSLILESASTNQTSMYLCASRVIQGSDTQYFGPGTRLTVL.

V and J are TRBV4-1 and TRBJ2-7; 7 nucleotides align to TRBD2. CDR1 and CDR2 from the germline V gene are MGHRA and YSYEKL. With 4 bases clipped from V and 7 bases from J, the junction kept 19 bases outside the gene matches. This CDR3 is built from 17 residues. CDR3 DNA: TGCGCCAGCAGCCCCCTAGTACTAGCGCGAACCCGTTTAGAGCAGTACTTC. It translates to CASSPLVLARTRLEQYF.

The chain is built from TRBV27 and TRBJ2-1; 15 bases agree with TRBD2. Losses at the gene ends were 5 bases for V and 0 bases for J; bases not matched to a gene: 8. This CDR3 contains 19 residues. The V gene's germline CDR1 is MNHEY and CDR2 SMNVEV (reference sequence). In nucleotides, the CDR3 is TGTGCCAGCAGTCTGCGGACTAGCGGGAGGGCCCTCTCCTACAATGAGCAGTTCTTC. Translated, it gives CASSLRTSGRALSYNEQFF.

DNA for the CDR3: TGCGCCAGCAGCTTGGGTGGGAGATCCTACGAGCAGTACTTC. This translates into CASSLGGRSYEQYF. This chain uses TRBV5-1 with TRBJ2-7, with a weak D call TRBD2 (5 bases). Germline assignment: CDR1 SGHRS and CDR2 YFSETQ. This CDR3 is built from 14 residues. V lost 0 bases and J lost 1, with 8 bases in between.

The CDR3 bases are TGTGCCAGCAGTGGGGGGACCCTGGTCAACACCGGGGAGCTGTTTTTT. It yields the protein CASSGGTLVNTGELFF. This chain connects TRBV28 to TRBJ2-2; D perhaps matches TRBD2 (6 bases). The length of the CDR3 is 16 residues. Between the trimmed V and J ends, which lost 5 bases and 2 bases, there was a span of 15 bases. The V gene's germline CDR1 is MDHEN and CDR2 SYDVKM.

The chain couples TRBV4-3 to TRBJ1-3, with 7 bases aligning to TRBD1. Germline V lookup: CDR1 LGHNA, CDR2 YSLEER. This CDR3 is 15 amino acids long. The ends lost 2 bases at V and 4 bases at J; junction bases unmatched: 5. The chain's CDR3 is CASSQQQGLGNTIYF. The CDR3 nucleotides read TGCGCCAGCAGCCAACAACAGGGGTTGGGAAACACCATATATTTT.

The V gene is TRBV19, the J gene TRBJ1-1; 8 nucleotides line up with TRBD1. From germline, CDR1 is LNHDA and CDR2 SQIVND (reference sequence). Unmatched junction bases numbered 8, after V lost 5 bases and J lost 6 bases. CDR3 length: 14 amino acids. The CDR3 protein is CASSLRTGSAEAFF. In nucleotides, the CDR3 is TGTGCCAGTAGTCTAAGGACAGGGTCCGCTGAAGCTTTCTTT.